Reported below is one TCR beta chain. Assay: immunoSEQ multiplex PCR; the TCRdb copy retains only in-frame clones and omits some. The sample holds roughly 320,000 clones, 85% to 90% seen once. These data are taken from a study of blood T cell repertoires in COVID-19. With 6 bases clipped from V and 3 bases from J, the junction kept 5 bases outside the gene matches. CDR1 is SGHTA and CDR2 is FQGNSA in the germline V gene. This CDR3 is built from 14 residues. V usage is TRBV7-2 and J usage is TRBJ1-3, with 7 bases that match TRBD1. The TCR comes from a man younger than 40 who had recovered from COVID-19. Sequencing was done on a sample of PBMCs or T cells enriched from blood (not recorded which). CDR3 DNA: TGTGCCAGCAGTCTTGACAGGGATGGAAACACCATATATTTT. Residues: CASSLDRDGNTIYF.